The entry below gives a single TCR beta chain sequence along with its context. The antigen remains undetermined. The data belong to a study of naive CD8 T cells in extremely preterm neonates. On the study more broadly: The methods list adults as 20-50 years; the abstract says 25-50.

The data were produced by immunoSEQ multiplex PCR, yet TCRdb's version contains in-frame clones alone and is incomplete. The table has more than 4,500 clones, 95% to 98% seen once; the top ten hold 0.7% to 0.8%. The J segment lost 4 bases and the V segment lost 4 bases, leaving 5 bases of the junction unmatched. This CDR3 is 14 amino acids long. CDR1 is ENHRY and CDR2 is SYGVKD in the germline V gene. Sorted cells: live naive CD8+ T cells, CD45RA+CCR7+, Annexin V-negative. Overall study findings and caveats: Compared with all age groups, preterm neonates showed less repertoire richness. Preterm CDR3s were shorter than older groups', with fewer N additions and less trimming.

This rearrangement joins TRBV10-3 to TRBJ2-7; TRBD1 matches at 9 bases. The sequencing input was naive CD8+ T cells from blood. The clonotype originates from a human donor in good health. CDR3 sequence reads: CAISAGQGLYEQYF. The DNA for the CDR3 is TGTGCCATCAGTGCGGGACAGGGTCTATACGAGCAGTACTTC.